The 28 T cell receptor beta chains reported below all come from one sample, sequenced in a study of control samples from healthy donors and cancer patients (dated by TCRdb to between 2020 and 2021). To prepare the library, the immunoSEQ multiplex PCR assay was applied. TCRdb stores this immuneACCESS table with in-frame sequences only. Part of the clones is absent; in the studies checked, under half of the shortfall reflects unresolved V genes, and no reason is known for the rest. Within this sample are 170,000 or so clones, with about 93% of them counted one time only. Over 1.3% of the sample lies in the top ten. The sequenced material came from blood. These receptor sequences come from a man aged 18 to 35 in good health.

This clone was counted a single time. This sequence joins TRBV6-6 and TRBJ1-1; TRBD1 aligns across 12 bases. Unmatched junction bases numbered 10, after V lost 5 bases and J lost 3 bases. Germline V gives CDR1 MNHNY, CDR2 SVGAGI (reference sequence). The CDR3 contains 17 residues. The CDR3 DNA is TGTGCCAGCAGTCCACCGGGACAGGGGGCAAGGGACACTGAAGCTTTCTTT. Protein sequence: CASSPPGQGARDTEAFF.

This clone showed up just once. V is TRBV18 and J is TRBJ1-5; no clear D gene. Germline V CDR1 and CDR2: KGHSH, LQKENI. The CDR3 runs 13 residues. Deletions cut 2 bases from V and 6 bases from J, with 8 bases between. Written as DNA, the CDR3 is TGTGCCAGCTCACCAGGGGAGGGTCAGCCCCAGCATTTT. Protein sequence: CASSPGEGQPQHF.

The chain recombines TRBV18 with TRBJ1-2; D might be TRBD1 (6 bases). Trimming removed 2 bases from V and 0 bases from J, with 13 bases in between. The CDR3 has 16 amino acids. In germline, CDR1 is KGHSH, CDR2 LQKENI. CDR3 amino acids: CASSPGKGVSNYGYTF. The DNA for the CDR3 is TGTGCCAGCTCACCAGGCAAGGGGGTATCTAACTATGGCTACACCTTC.

This chain connects TRBV3-1 (or the pseudogene TRBV3-2) to TRBJ1-3; a weak D match, TRBD1 (5 bases). Germline-derived CDR1 and CDR2 are LGHDT and YNNKEL (reference sequence). Deletions cut 0 bases from V and 0 bases from J, with 6 bases between. CDR3 length equals 15 residues. The CDR3, as DNA: TGTGCCAGCAGCCAAGAGACAGCCTCTGGAAACACCATATATTTT. This codes for CASSQETASGNTIYF.

This chain connects TRBV6-5 to TRBJ2-2; D tentatively fits TRBD1 or TRBD2 (5 bases each). The CDR3 extends over 13 amino acids. The germline gives CDR1 MNHEY, CDR2 SVGAGI. V dropped 6 bases and J dropped 6 bases, with 11 bases sitting between them. In DNA, the CDR3 is TGTGCCAGCAGAGGTAGGGACGCCGGGGAGCTGTTTTTT. This gives the protein CASRGRDAGELFF.

The chain employs TRBV19 and TRBJ1-3, with TRBD1 as a possible D gene (5 bases). CDR3 length: 15 amino acids. V gave up 3 bases and J gave up 2 bases, with 11 bases separating them. Looked up from germline, CDR1 is LNHDA and CDR2 is SQIVND (reference sequence). The CDR3 protein is CASSMRGEAGNTIYF. The CDR3 bases are TGTGCCAGTAGTATGAGGGGAGAGGCTGGAAACACCATATATTTT. Supplemented by reference TRBV19 and TRBJ1-3, the full variable domain reads DGGITQSPKYLFRKEGQNVTLSCEQNLNHDAMYWYRQDPGQGLRLIYYSQIVNDFQKGDIAEGYSVSREKKESFPLTVTSAQKNPTAFYLCASSMRGEAGNTIYFGEGSWLTVV.

V usage is TRBV5-4 and J usage is TRBJ1-6; D remains unclear. V shed 5 bases and J shed 8 bases, with 23 bases lying between them. The CDR3 totals 17 residues. Germline CDR1 and CDR2: SGHNT and YYREEE (reference sequence). The CDR3 DNA sequence: TGTGCCAGCAGTTCTACGCCCTCCTTGGGGAATCATTCACCCCTCCACTTT. Translated, it gives CASSSTPSLGNHSPLHF. The whole variable domain, remainder taken from reference TRBV5-4 and TRBJ1-6, is ETGVTQSPTHLIKTRGQQVTLRCSSQSGHNTVSWYQQALGQGPQFIFQYYREEENGRGNFPPRFSGLQFPNYSSELNVNALELDDSALYLCASSSTPSLGNHSPLHFGNGTRLTVT.

CDR3 in DNA: TGCGCCAGCAGAAACTCCACGAGCTCCTACGAGCAGTACTTC. It codes for CASRNSTSSYEQYF. The chain couples TRBV5-1 to TRBJ2-7; D is undetermined. The germline V and J ends were trimmed by 5 bases and 0 bases, with 12 bases remaining between them. The CDR3 is made up of 14 amino acids. In germline, CDR1 is SGHRS, CDR2 YFSETQ.

V gene TRBV12-3 or TRBV12-4 combines with J gene TRBJ2-1; D not resolved. The CDR3 spans 12 residues. Trimming pared 6 bases from V and 4 bases from J, leaving 7 bases between. The CDR3 here is CASSPDYNEQFF. The CDR3, as DNA: TGTGCCAGCAGCCCCGATTACAATGAGCAGTTCTTC.

The chain links TRBV18 to TRBJ2-1, with 8 bases identical to TRBD1. CDR3 length equals 15 residues. The germline V gene encodes CDR1 KGHSH and CDR2 LQKENI. After removal of 2 bases from V and 5 bases from J, the junction contained 5 bases not matched to a gene. For the CDR3, the DNA is TGTGCCAGCTCACCAGGACAGGGTAGCCACAATGAGCAGTTCTTC. Protein product: CASSPGQGSHNEQFF.

CDR3 residues: CASSSSKNIQYF. The CDR3 bases are TGCGCCAGCAGCTCTTCCAAAAACATTCAGTACTTC. This sequence joins TRBV10-2 and TRBJ2-4, with D unclear. This CDR3 comprises 12 residues. V was clipped by 6 bases and J by 2 bases, with 5 bases between them. CDR1 is WSHSY and CDR2 is SAAADI in the germline V gene.

This clone was found once. The genes are TRBV19 and TRBJ2-3; possibly TRBD1 or TRBD2 for D (6 bases each). The germline CDR1 and CDR2 sequences are LNHDA and SQIVND (reference sequence). The length of the CDR3 is 16 residues. V was pared by 3 bases and J by 4 bases, with 17 bases between. CDR3 protein: CASSMARGRGADTQYF. The CDR3 DNA sequence: TGTGCCAGTAGTATGGCCCGGGGGCGAGGGGCAGATACGCAGTATTTT.

The J gene is TRBJ1-4, the V gene TRBV4-2; weak D call: TRBD1 (5 bases). V was pared by 0 bases and J by 7 bases, with 15 bases between. Germline loops: CDR1 LGHNA, CDR2 YNFKEQ. The CDR3 has 16 amino acids. DNA for the CDR3: TGTGCCAGCAGCCAAGATAAAGCAGGGTCGAGTGAAAAACTGTTTTTT. Its protein is CASSQDKAGSSEKLFF.

The rearrangement links TRBV7-2 to TRBJ2-3, with TRBD2 identical over 10 bases. CDR3 length: 18 amino acids. V gave up 0 bases and J gave up 2 bases; unmatched junction bases: 8. The germline CDR1 and CDR2 sequences are SGHTA and FQGNSA. Written as DNA, the CDR3 is TGTGCCAGCAGCTTAGCATATGGACTAGCGGATTACACAGATACGCAGTATTTT. It is translated as CASSLAYGLADYTDTQYF.

CDR3 DNA sequence: TGCGCCAGCAGCTTGGCCATTGGGGGGGCGACCGGGGAGCTGTTTTTT. It translates to CASSLAIGGATGELFF. The rearrangement uses TRBV5-1 and TRBJ2-2; weak D call: TRBD2 (7 bases). Germline-derived CDR1 and CDR2 are SGHRS and YFSETQ. The CDR3 is made up of 16 amino acids. V gave up 0 bases and J gave up 5 bases, with 14 bases separating them.

Only one count was recorded for this clone. V and J are TRBV2 and TRBJ1-1; a possible D gene is TRBD1 (5 bases). The CDR3 consists of 15 residues. V was clipped by 7 bases and J by 11 bases, with 26 bases between them. From germline, CDR1 is SNHLY and CDR2 FYNNEI. In nucleotides, the CDR3 is TGTGCCAGCATTTTCGGGAGTGGGGGAAGCTTGGTGGCTTTCTTT. This translates into CASIFGSGGSLVAFF.

The chain has TRBV28 and TRBJ1-2; TRBD1 agrees at 9 bases. Germline CDR1 and CDR2: MDHEN and SYDVKM. This CDR3 has 16 residues. V shed 6 bases and J 8 bases; nucleotides not matched to a gene: 16. CDR3: CASSPEPGQGFYGYTF. The CDR3 nucleotides are TGTGCCAGCAGCCCCGAACCCGGACAGGGGTTCTACGGCTACACCTTC.

The rearrangement uses TRBV5-6 and TRBJ2-5; D unresolved. The CDR3 loop spans 14 amino acids. The V end was cut by 6 bases, the J end by 3 bases, with 15 bases between. CDR1 is SGHDT and CDR2 is YYEEEE in the germline V gene. The CDR3 loop reads CASNQIGREETQYF. CDR3 DNA sequence: TGTGCCAGCAACCAAATCGGGCGTGAAGAGACCCAGTACTTC.

The chain joins TRBV2 to TRBJ2-5; D gene ambiguous. Germline V CDR1 and CDR2: SNHLY, FYNNEI. V was shortened by 1 base and J by 4 bases, with 4 bases between the two germline ends. The CDR3 loop spans 12 amino acids. The CDR3 loop is CASSEGGETQYF. DNA for the CDR3: TGTGCCAGCAGTGAAGGGGGAGAGACCCAGTACTTC.

This CDR3 reads CASSFSPPRDTYGYTF. The CDR3 nucleotides are TGTGCCAGCAGTTTCTCTCCCCCCCGGGACACGTATGGCTACACCTTC. The chain combines TRBV28 with TRBJ1-2, with a tentative D call TRBD1 (6 bases). The CDR3 has 16 residues. The germline V gene encodes CDR1 MDHEN and CDR2 SYDVKM. V lost 3 bases, J lost 5 bases, and 19 bases lay in between.

This sequence joins TRBV7-2 and TRBJ1-3; the D is unclear. The CDR3 length is 13 residues. Trimming pared 3 bases from V and 3 bases from J, leaving 6 bases between. The germline CDR1 and CDR2 sequences are SGHTA and FQGNSA. The CDR3 sequence: CASSFYGGNTIYF. The CDR3 bases are TGTGCCAGCAGCTTTTACGGTGGAAACACCATATATTTT.

This clone was recorded only once. The chain recombines TRBV2 with TRBJ1-2; 9 bases are shared with TRBD1. Unmatched junction bases numbered 2, after V lost 4 bases and J lost 8 bases. CDR3 length equals 12 residues. CDR1 and CDR2 from the germline V gene are SNHLY and FYNNEI. The CDR3 region has the DNA TGTGCCAGCAGTGTGGACAGGGGCGGCTACACCTTC. Its protein is CASSVDRGGYTF. The entire variable domain, with the rest obtained from reference TRBV2 and TRBJ1-2, is as follows: EPEVTQTPSHQVTQMGQEVILRCVPISNHLYFYWYRQILGQKVEFLVSFYNNEISEKSEIFDDQFSVERPDGSNFTLKIRSTKLEDSAMYFCASSVDRGGYTFGSGTRLTVV.

This chain uses TRBV6-5 with TRBJ1-6; TRBD1 might be the D (5 bases). Germline CDR1 is MNHEY and CDR2 is SVGAGI. CDR3 length equals 15 residues. Between the trimmed V and J ends, which lost 5 bases and 9 bases, there was a span of 17 bases. The CDR3 nucleotides are TGTGCCAGCAGTCGTTCAGAGGGTAGGGGTTCACCCCTCCACTTT. Translated, it gives CASSRSEGRGSPLHF.

The chain recombines TRBV5-6 with TRBJ2-3; D not resolved. The germline V gene encodes CDR1 SGHDT and CDR2 YYEEEE. Trimming removed 0 bases from V and 4 bases from J, with 12 bases in between. The CDR3 covers 15 residues. CDR3 DNA: TGTGCCAGCAGCTTGGTGTATCCCCTGGCAGATACGCAGTATTTT. This codes for CASSLVYPLADTQYF.

The V and J genes are TRBV19 and TRBJ2-7, with D perhaps being TRBD1 or TRBD2 (5 bases each). V lost 3 bases and J 2 bases, leaving 11 bases between the germline ends. Germline V gene sequence: CDR1 LNHDA, CDR2 SQIVND (reference sequence). This CDR3 region has 14 residues. The CDR3 coding sequence is TGTGCCAGTAGTATTGGGGGAGTTACCTACGAGCAGTACTTC. The encoded protein is CASSIGGVTYEQYF.

In this sample, this clone turned up once. The genes are TRBV3-1 (or the pseudogene TRBV3-2) and TRBJ2-2; the match to TRBD2 covers 8 bases. The CDR3 has 15 residues. In germline, CDR1 is LGHDT, CDR2 YNNKEL (reference sequence). The V and J ends lost 0 bases and 9 bases, in that order; junction bases with no gene match: 6. The CDR3: CASSQERGGIRELFF. In DNA form, the CDR3 reads TGTGCCAGCAGCCAAGAACGGGGGGGCATCAGGGAGCTGTTTTTT.

The chain is built from TRBV2 and TRBJ2-7, with TRBD1 matching 7 bases. Germline CDR1 is SNHLY and CDR2 is FYNNEI. There are 17 residues in the CDR3. V lost 0 bases and J lost 3; bases outside the gene matches: 11. CDR3 nucleotide sequence: TGTGCCAGCAGTGAAGCGTATCGCGAGGGGGCCGTCTACGAGCAGTACTTC. Translation gives CASSEAYREGAVYEQYF.

The chain is built from TRBV3-1 (or the pseudogene TRBV3-2) and TRBJ2-2; D is uncertain. V dropped 0 bases and J dropped 7 bases, with 3 bases sitting between them. This CDR3 is 12 amino acids long. Germline lookup yields CDR1 LGHDT and CDR2 YNNKEL (reference sequence). The CDR3 region has the DNA TGTGCCAGCAGCCAAGATGTCGGGGAGCTGTTTTTT. Translated: CASSQDVGELFF.